Shown below are 23 T cell receptor beta chains from a single sample sequenced in a study of Graves' ophthalmopathy and Graves' hyperthyroidism. CDR3 regions of TCR beta were amplified from RNA transcripts. First-round RT-PCR used HTBI primers; second-round multiplex PCR followed. TCRdb redid the calling of the multiplex PCR reads with MiXCR, one entry per CDR3 protein. The sample lists more than 300,000 distinct CDR3 sequences, approximately 15% occurring once. The material sequenced was peripheral blood. The receptor set was obtained from a woman aged 18-29 years with stable Graves' hyperthyroidism.

There are many counts of this clonotype. The rearrangement links TRBV5-1 to TRBJ2-7, with 7 nucleotides matching TRBD1. J was trimmed by 9 bases and V by 0 bases; bases with no gene match: 6. Germline CDR1 reads SGHRS; CDR2 reads YFSETQ. This CDR3 has 13 amino acids. The DNA of the CDR3 is TGCGCCAGCAGCTTGGCGGACAGGACGGTGCAGTACTTC. It is translated as CASSLADRTVQYF.

CDR3 nucleotides: TGTGCCAGCAGTTACAGCGGGGGCTCCCCCTATGGCTACACCTTC. Encoded protein: CASSYSGGSPYGYTF. The genes are TRBV6-5 and TRBJ1-2, with a weak D call TRBD1 (6 bases). The V end was cut by 2 bases, the J end by 4 bases, with 14 bases between. CDR1 and CDR2 from the germline V gene are MNHEY and SVGAGI. The CDR3 runs to 15 residues.

This clonotype has only a few counts. This may be a read error, as it is one base from a much larger clone. The gene calls are TRBV20-1 and TRBJ2-5; D gene uncertain. The tail of the sequence fits TRBJ2-4 better, so the J call may be wrong. Germline V lookup: CDR1 DFQATT, CDR2 SNEGSKA (reference sequence). The CDR3 has 12 residues. DNA of the CDR3: TGCAGTGCTAGAGCCCCTGAGTGCATTCAGTACTTC. This sequence encodes CSARAPECIQYF.

This clonotype was counted at least ten times. V usage is TRBV6-1 and J usage is TRBJ2-2, with 8 nucleotides matching TRBD1. V lost 5 bases to trimming and J lost 7 bases; unmatched junction nucleotides: 9. The CDR3 sequence is 15 residues long. CDR1 is MNHNS, CDR2 SASEGT, per germline. The CDR3 protein is CASSPNRGRHGELFF. The CDR3, as DNA: TGTGCCAGCAGTCCCAACAGGGGGAGGCACGGGGAGCTGTTTTTT.

This clonotype has at least ten counts. The chain has TRBV12-3 or TRBV12-4 and TRBJ1-2; 10 nucleotides agree with TRBD1. The CDR3 has 13 amino acids. The ends lost 7 bases at V and 6 bases at J; junction bases unmatched: 5. The DNA for the CDR3 is TGTGCCAGCACCCCGACAGGGGGCGATGGCTACACCTTC. It yields the protein CASTPTGGDGYTF.

As for this clonotype: A much larger clone lies a single base off, so this may be a read error. The CDR3 region has the DNA TGCGACAGCAGCGCAAACCAGGGGGCCACTGAAGCTTTCTTT. Protein: CDSSANQGATEAFF. The chain links TRBV5-1 to TRBJ1-1, with TRBD1 matching over 8 bases. The CDR3 covers 14 residues. The V gene's germline CDR1 is SGHRS and CDR2 YFSETQ.

This clonotype was picked up many times. This chain links TRBV11-2 with TRBJ1-2; TRBD1 aligns across 7 bases. With 4 bases clipped from V and 3 bases from J, the junction kept 14 bases outside the gene matches. Germline CDR1 reads SGHAT; CDR2 reads FQNNGV. The CDR3 runs 17 residues. The CDR3 DNA follows: TGTGCCAGCAGCTCCACCGGGACAGACCACTCTTACTATGGCTACACCTTC. Its translation: CASSSTGTDHSYYGYTF.

This clonotype showed up many times. The rearrangement uses TRBV6-1 and TRBJ2-7; D is uncertain. Looked up from germline, CDR1 is MNHNS and CDR2 is SASEGT. The CDR3 has 11 amino acids. V was clipped by 6 bases and J by 7 bases, with 10 bases between them. The CDR3 DNA is TGTGCCAGCAGCCAAGGTGTGGAGCAGTACTTC. Translation gives CASSQGVEQYF.

This clonotype was picked up many times. The chain links TRBV6-1 to TRBJ1-3; D is ambiguous. Between the trimmed V and J ends, which lost 8 bases and 8 bases, there was a span of 25 bases. CDR1 MNHNS and CDR2 SASEGT come from the germline V gene. The CDR3 is 16 amino acids. The CDR3 DNA reads TGTGCCAGCCTTTCCCCCTCGGGCAGCTCCGGAGACACCATATATTTT. Translated, it gives CASLSPSGSSGDTIYF.

This clonotype has only a few counts. One end of the junction fails to match germline, which may point to a read error. V is TRBV12-3 or TRBV12-4 and J is TRBJ1-1, with D hard to call. This CDR3 region has 13 residues. The CDR3 DNA reads as TGTGCCAGCAGTTTCGTGATATACACTGATGCTTTCTTT. Its translation is CASSFVIYTDAFF.

This clonotype has at least ten counts. The rearrangement links TRBV15 to TRBJ1-5, with D maybe TRBD1 (5 bases). The CDR3 consists of 15 residues. The V end was cut by 0 bases, the J end by 6 bases, with 12 bases between. Germline CDR1 and CDR2: LNHNV and YYDKDF (reference sequence). The CDR3 here is CATSRDRGGIQPQHF. CDR3 DNA: TGTGCCACCAGCAGAGATCGGGGGGGGATTCAGCCCCAGCATTTT.

This clonotype was seen a few times. A read error is possible here, since a much larger clone lies one base away. This chain connects TRBV12-3 or TRBV12-4 to TRBJ2-2; D might be TRBD1 (6 bases). The CDR3 loop spans 14 amino acids. CDR3 sequence (DNA): TGTGCCAGCACCCCGGACAGTCCGACCGGGGAGCTGGTTTTT. It is translated as CASTPDSPTGELVF.

CDR3 in DNA: TGTGCCAGCAGCACACCAATCTCTGGAAACACCATATATTTT. Translating gives CASSTPISGNTIYF. The V call is TRBV5-8, the J call TRBJ1-3; D call uncertain. The germline V gene encodes CDR1 SGHTS and CDR2 YDEGEE. The V end lost 4 bases, the J end lost 0 bases, and 8 bases lay between the germline ends. The CDR3 consists of 14 residues.

As DNA, the CDR3 is TGTGCCAGCAGCCGGAGGGGTACCAGCTACGAGCAGTACTTC. The encoded protein is CASSRRGTSYEQYF. V gene TRBV11-2 combines with J gene TRBJ2-7, with D possibly matching TRBD2 (6 bases). With 5 bases removed from V and 3 bases from J, the gap between germline ends came to 14 bases. Per the germline V gene, CDR1 is SGHAT and CDR2 is FQNNGV. This CDR3 spans 14 amino acids.

This clonotype was found many times. The chain carries TRBV6-5 and TRBJ1-5; no firm D call. V lost 5 bases, J lost 0 bases, and 8 bases lay in between. Germline V lookup: CDR1 MNHEY, CDR2 SVGAGI. The CDR3 consists of 14 residues. This CDR3 is CASSALSSNQPQHF. In nucleotides, the CDR3 is TGTGCCAGCAGTGCACTCAGTAGCAATCAGCCCCAGCATTTT.

In its sample, this clonotype was seen many times. The chain recombines TRBV11-1 with TRBJ2-6; a possible D gene is TRBD1 (5 bases). This CDR3 contains 16 residues. Germline loops: CDR1 SGHAT, CDR2 FQDESV (reference sequence). The V end was cut by 4 bases, the J end by 0 bases, with 10 bases between. The CDR3 DNA reads TGTGCCAGCAGCTCAGGGCCTTACTCTGGGGCCAACGTCCTGACTTTC. Amino acid sequence: CASSSGPYSGANVLTF.

This clonotype was counted only a few times. Possible read error: a much larger clone is one base away. The chain has TRBV12-3 or TRBV12-4 and TRBJ1-1; possible D gene TRBD1, 6 bases. The CDR3 totals 14 residues. The CDR3 DNA reads as TGTACCAGCAGCCCCAGGGGTGGGGGGACTGAAGCTTTCTTT. This encodes CTSSPRGGGTEAFF.

Ten or more counts support this clonotype. This sequence joins TRBV6-5 and TRBJ1-2, with D possibly matching TRBD1 (5 bases). CDR3 length: 13 residues. V was pared by 6 bases and J by 4 bases, with 12 bases between. Germline V gene data show CDR1 as MNHEY and CDR2 as SVGAGI. This chain's CDR3 is CASRTDSSYGYTF. For the CDR3, the DNA is TGTGCCAGCAGAACAGACAGTTCCTATGGCTACACCTTC.

This clonotype was observed many times. The chain combines TRBV6-1 with TRBJ2-7, with 8 bases aligning to TRBD2. CDR3 length equals 15 residues. V lost 6 bases and J lost 6; bases outside the gene matches: 13. The V gene's germline CDR1 is MNHNS and CDR2 SASEGT. The CDR3 DNA is TGTGCCAGCAGCGCGGGGGGACTCCCAATTATCGAGCAGTACTTC. The encoded protein is CASSAGGLPIIEQYF.

This clonotype was counted ten times or more. The V gene is TRBV20-1, the J gene TRBJ2-7, with D possibly TRBD2 on 6 matching bases. The CDR3 covers 12 residues. V was clipped by 5 bases and J by 3 bases, with 11 bases between them. The germline V gene has CDR1 DFQATT and CDR2 SNEGSKA (reference sequence). The CDR3 is CSAGSGDYEQYF. The CDR3 coding sequence is TGCAGTGCTGGCTCGGGGGACTACGAGCAGTACTTC.

This clonotype was seen more than once but under ten times. This chain connects TRBV28 to TRBJ2-7; TRBD1 might be the D (6 bases). The CDR3 runs to 14 residues. V lost 8 bases and J 5 bases, leaving 19 bases between the germline ends. Looked up from germline, CDR1 is MDHEN and CDR2 is SYDVKM. This CDR3 reads CASRRTRGWNEQYF. In DNA, the CDR3 is TGTGCCAGCCGCCGAACCAGGGGTTGGAACGAGCAGTACTTC. Based on the CDR3 plus reference TRBV28 and TRBJ2-7, the full variable domain is DVKVTQSSRYLVKRTGEKVFLECVQDMDHENMFWYRQDPGLGLRLIYFSYDVKMKEKGDIPEGYSVSREKKERFSLILESASTNQTSMYLCASRRTRGWNEQYFGPGTRLTVT.

This clonotype was recorded many times. The chain recombines TRBV2 with TRBJ1-2; D is unclear. Trimming left V 10 bases short and J 4 bases short, with 13 bases between. From germline, CDR1 is SNHLY and CDR2 FYNNEI. The CDR3 runs 12 residues. The CDR3 bases are TGTGCCACCCGTATGAAGCTCTATGGCTACACCTTC. It yields the protein CATRMKLYGYTF.

The chain joins TRBV13 to TRBJ2-5, with D maybe TRBD2 (6 bases). CDR1 is PRHDT, CDR2 FYEKMQ, per germline (reference sequence). Trimming stripped 9 bases from V and 6 bases from J, with 20 bases between. The CDR3 totals 14 residues. CDR3 loop: CASRRAGKEKTQYF. The DNA for the CDR3 is TGTGCCAGTCGGCGAGCGGGTAAGGAGAAGACCCAGTACTTC.